This T cell receptor (beta chain) was recorded in a study of CD8 T cells in Susac syndrome. RNA amounts of roughly 0.45 to 1 ug underwent reverse transcription with random hexamers. Multiplex immunoSEQ PCR targeted 54 Vbeta and 13 Jbeta TCR beta segments. TCRdb re-called the immunoSEQ multiplex PCR reads with MiXCR, one entry per CDR3 protein. The repertoire consists of a few hundred thousand distinct CDR3 sequences, with approximately 81% occurring once and the leading ten covering over 0.1%. From blood CD8+ and CD4+ T cells, the TCR beta chain was sequenced. The multiple sclerosis controls comprised treatment-naive patients whose relapsing-remitting disease was stable or active. This TCR was sampled from a human donor with multiple sclerosis. Input material: CD8+ T cells from PBMCs.

The CDR3 DNA sequence: TGCAGCGTTGTGCTAGATAAAGAGACCCAGTACTTC. Protein sequence: CSVVLDKETQYF. The rearrangement joins TRBV29-1 to TRBJ2-5; no reliable D call. CDR1 SQVTM and CDR2 ANQGSEA come from the germline V gene. V was clipped by 4 bases and J by 3 bases, with 9 bases between them. This CDR3 is built from 12 residues.